These 11 T cell receptor beta chains originate from one sample sequenced in a study of cytomegalovirus exposure and HLA in healthy donors. Assay: immunoSEQ multiplex PCR; the TCRdb copy retains only in-frame clones and omits some. The table has under 300,000 clones, around 86% seen once. Sequencing was done on a sample of PBMCs. The receptors here all came from a woman between 18 and 30 years old in good health and CMV-seronegative.

This clone was counted between two and nine times. This sequence joins TRBV6-5 and TRBJ1-6; D remains ambiguous. The CDR3 is 12 amino acids. V was shortened by 2 bases and J by 9 bases, with 5 bases between the two germline ends. Per germline, CDR1 MNHEY and CDR2 SVGAGI. The CDR3 region is CASSYGLSPLHF. The DNA of the CDR3 is TGTGCCAGCAGTTACGGGCTTTCACCCCTCCACTTT.

V gene TRBV18 combines with J gene TRBJ1-3; 10 positions match TRBD1. CDR1 is KGHSH, CDR2 LQKENI, per germline. This CDR3 has 16 amino acids. V was pared by 3 bases and J by 0 bases, with 2 bases of the junction left unmatched. The CDR3 region is CASSPGTGVSGNTIYF. DNA of the CDR3: TGTGCCAGCTCACCCGGGACAGGGGTCTCTGGAAACACCATATATTTT.

CDR3 sequence (DNA): TGCGCCAGCAGCCAAGATTTCCAGGGAGGGGACACCATATATTTT. Amino acids: CASSQDFQGGDTIYF. The chain recombines TRBV4-3 with TRBJ1-3, with a possible D match to TRBD1 (5 bases). The germline CDR1 and CDR2 sequences are LGHNA and YSLEER. Trimming shortened V by 0 bases and J by 8 bases, and 14 bases separated the two germline ends. The CDR3 length is 15 residues.

This rearrangement joins TRBV2 to TRBJ2-1, with 14 bases identical to TRBD2. The CDR3 has 15 residues. Losses at the gene ends were 8 bases for V and 8 bases for J; bases not matched to a gene: 8. Germline lookup yields CDR1 SNHLY and CDR2 FYNNEI. CDR3 loop: CASPGLAGVSDEQFF. The CDR3 region has the DNA TGTGCCAGCCCGGGACTAGCGGGAGTGTCGGATGAGCAGTTCTTC.

The V call is TRBV6-5, the J call TRBJ2-1, with TRBD1 matching 9 bases. Germline V gene lookup returns CDR1 MNHEY and CDR2 SVGAGI. V shed 6 bases, J shed 4 bases, and the junction held 4 bases outside the gene matches. There are 14 residues in the CDR3. The CDR3 region has the DNA TGTGCCAGCAGCCGGGACAGGGATTACAATGAGCAGTTCTTC. Protein product: CASSRDRDYNEQFF.

The chain couples TRBV19 to TRBJ1-1, with unresolved D. The CDR3 contains 14 residues. V lost 3 bases and J 0 bases, leaving 8 bases between the germline ends. From germline, CDR1 is LNHDA and CDR2 SQIVND (reference sequence). As DNA, the CDR3 is TGTGCCAGTAGTATGGGCCTGATGAACACTGAAGCTTTCTTT. This codes for CASSMGLMNTEAFF. Full variable domain (outside the CDR3, taken from reference TRBV19 and TRBJ1-1): DGGITQSPKYLFRKEGQNVTLSCEQNLNHDAMYWYRQDPGQGLRLIYYSQIVNDFQKGDIAEGYSVSREKKESFPLTVTSAQKNPTAFYLCASSMGLMNTEAFFGQGTRLTVV.

The rearrangement uses TRBV2 and TRBJ1-2; a possible D gene is TRBD1 (5 bases). CDR3 length: 14 residues. Looked up from germline, CDR1 is SNHLY and CDR2 is FYNNEI. V was pared by 4 bases and J by 1 base, with 10 bases between. In DNA, the CDR3 is TGTGCCAGCAGTGGGGGCCCCCTTAACTATGGCTACACCTTC. Encoded protein: CASSGGPLNYGYTF. The full variable domain, with the rest looked up from reference TRBV2 and TRBJ1-2, is EPEVTQTPSHQVTQMGQEVILRCVPISNHLYFYWYRQILGQKVEFLVSFYNNEISEKSEIFDDQFSVERPDGSNFTLKIRSTKLEDSAMYFCASSGGPLNYGYTFGSGTRLTVV.

V and J are TRBV4-1 and TRBJ2-1; TRBD2 agrees at 11 bases. V shed 4 bases, J shed 3 bases, and the junction held 14 bases outside the gene matches. The germline CDR1 and CDR2 sequences are MGHRA and YSYEKL. The CDR3 length is 19 residues. The CDR3 coding sequence is TGCGCCAGCAGCCTTCGGACTAGCGGGCTACAAGTAAACTACAATGAGCAGTTCTTC. Translating gives CASSLRTSGLQVNYNEQFF.

With regard to this clone: This CDR3 is also generated by other DNA sequences in the sample. The chain joins TRBV5-1 to TRBJ2-7, with D maybe TRBD1 (5 bases). Trimming took 5 bases from V and 4 from J, leaving 13 bases between them. CDR1 is SGHRS and CDR2 is YFSETQ in the germline V gene. This CDR3 comprises 13 residues. CDR3 in amino acids: CASSLGREYEQYF. In DNA form, the CDR3 reads TGCGCCAGCAGTCTGGGGCGTGAATACGAGCAGTACTTC.

This sequence joins TRBV6-5 and TRBJ2-7; D ambiguous. Germline values: CDR1 MNHEY, CDR2 SVGAGI. The CDR3 extends over 14 amino acids. V was pared by 5 bases and J by 0 bases, with 11 bases between. CDR3 sequence: CASSPTVSSYEQYF. For the CDR3, the DNA is TGTGCCAGCAGTCCGACTGTTAGCTCCTACGAGCAGTACTTC.

This chain connects TRBV20-1 to TRBJ1-1, with D perhaps TRBD1 (6 bases). This CDR3 region has 11 residues. Germline values: CDR1 DFQATT, CDR2 SNEGSKA (reference sequence). V shed 6 bases and J shed 5 bases, with 10 bases lying between them. This chain's CDR3 is CSAAGETEAFF. The CDR3 DNA sequence: TGCAGTGCGGCAGGGGAAACTGAAGCTTTCTTT.